This passage covers 15 T cell receptor beta chains from one sample sequenced in a study of shared clonotypes between healthy human individuals. The repertoire was sequenced with immunoSEQ multiplex PCR; TCRdb's copy has only in-frame clones and lacks some. The profile shows about half a million clones, around three quarters of them singletons. Material for sequencing was PBMCs. Every receptor here comes from a woman in her 40s in good health. Some clones in this sample may be carry-over from other donors' samples.

This chain uses TRBV27 with TRBJ2-6; D is possibly TRBD2 (5 bases). V was pared by 5 bases and J by 1 base, with 15 bases between. This CDR3 has 17 amino acids. Germline V gives CDR1 MNHEY, CDR2 SMNVEV (reference sequence). The CDR3 DNA sequence: TGTGCCAGCAGTCGCCGGGAACTGAGTTCTGGGGCCAACGTCCTGACTTTC. Protein: CASSRRELSSGANVLTF.

The V and J genes are TRBV14 and TRBJ2-5, with TRBD2 matching over 13 bases. Germline V gives CDR1 SGHDN, CDR2 FVKESK. The V gene end was trimmed by 4 bases and the J gene end by 5 bases; junction bases not matched to a gene: 4. The length of the CDR3 is 15 residues. The CDR3 nucleotides are TGTGCCAGCAGCCCCGGACTAGCGGGAGTTGAGACCCAGTACTTC. The encoded protein is CASSPGLAGVETQYF.

CDR3: CASSLEGQYNEQFF. The CDR3 coding sequence is TGTGCCAGCAGCTTAGAGGGGCAGTACAATGAGCAGTTCTTC. This sequence joins TRBV11-2 and TRBJ2-1; D possibly corresponds to TRBD1 (5 bases). V lost 0 bases, J lost 4 bases, and 7 bases lay in between. The germline V gene has CDR1 SGHAT and CDR2 FQNNGV. The CDR3 is 14 residues long. The full variable domain, rest sourced from reference TRBV11-2 and TRBJ2-1, is EAGVAQSPRYKIIEKRQSVAFWCNPISGHATLYWYQQILGQGPKLLIQFQNNGVVDDSQLPKDRFSAERLKGVDSTLKIQPAKLEDSAVYLCASSLEGQYNEQFFGPGTRLTVL.

The J gene is TRBJ2-3, the V gene TRBV6-4; the match to TRBD2 covers 9 bases. This CDR3 spans 13 amino acids. Trimming took 3 bases from V and 5 from J; bases not matched to a gene: 0. Germline values: CDR1 MRHNA, CDR2 SNTAGT. The CDR3 DNA is TGTGCCAGCAGTGAGCGGGAGGGAGATACGCAGTATTTT. Translated, it gives CASSEREGDTQYF.

The chain joins TRBV7-9 to TRBJ1-3; TRBD1 matches 10 bases. There are 15 residues in the CDR3. Per the germline V gene, CDR1 is SEHNR and CDR2 is FQNEAQ (reference sequence). The ends lost 5 bases at V and 7 bases at J; junction bases unmatched: 8. The CDR3 DNA reads TGTGCCAGCAGCCGGACAGGGGGTAGGCAGAACACCATATATTTT. Translated: CASSRTGGRQNTIYF.

Concerning this clone itself: A read error is likely, as this CDR3 ends without the conserved phenylalanine or tryptophan. Other nucleotide sequences in the sample specify the same CDR3. The CDR3 sequence: CATSRDPAQYEQYL. The CDR3 region has the DNA TGTGCCACCAGCAGAGATCCCGCCCAATACGAGCAGTACCTC. The chain couples TRBV15 to TRBJ2-7; D gene unclear. V shed 0 bases and J shed 4 bases, with 10 bases lying between them. The CDR3 contains 14 residues. Per germline, CDR1 LNHNV and CDR2 YYDKDF (reference sequence).

Points on this clone: Distinct nucleotide sequences in the sample also encode this CDR3. The chain is built from TRBV5-8 and TRBJ2-7; TRBD2 is a possible D gene (6 bases). The CDR3 has 13 residues. V dropped 1 base and J dropped 1 base, with 6 bases sitting between them. Germline V gives CDR1 SGHTS, CDR2 YDEGEE. The CDR3 here is CASSLRGSYEQYF. The CDR3 coding sequence is TGTGCCAGCAGCTTGCGGGGGTCCTACGAGCAGTACTTC.

The chain recombines TRBV18 with TRBJ2-7; possibly TRBD1 or TRBD2 for D (6 bases each). V lost 5 bases, J lost 5 bases, and 19 bases lay in between. The CDR3 spans 15 residues. Germline-derived CDR1 and CDR2 are KGHSH and LQKENI. The CDR3 DNA reads TGTGCCAGCTCAACCATCAACTGGGGGGACAACGAGCAGTACTTC. Protein: CASSTINWGDNEQYF.

V gene TRBV28 combines with J gene TRBJ2-7; D unresolved. Trimming removed 11 bases from V and 2 bases from J, with 19 bases in between. This CDR3 comprises 14 residues. Per the germline V gene, CDR1 is MDHEN and CDR2 is SYDVKM. CDR3 DNA: TGTGCCTCCCACTCCCCCGGACCCCCCTACGAGCAGTACTTC. As protein: CASHSPGPPYEQYF.

The gene calls are TRBV7-2 and TRBJ2-4, with 7 nucleotides matching TRBD2. The CDR3 runs to 16 residues. Losses at the gene ends were 3 bases for V and 1 base for J; bases not matched to a gene: 6. Germline values: CDR1 SGHTA, CDR2 FQGNSA. The CDR3 coding sequence is TGTGCCAGCAGCTTGGGGGGAGCGGGGGCCAAAAACATTCAGTACTTC. Protein: CASSLGGAGAKNIQYF.

The table lists this clone with a count of one. The chain combines TRBV7-9 with TRBJ1-4; 9 positions match TRBD1. CDR1 SEHNR and CDR2 FQNEAQ come from the germline V gene (reference sequence). The CDR3 extends over 16 amino acids. V lost 4 bases and J lost 8; bases outside the gene matches: 11. CDR3 protein: CASSYGIGTGLEKLFF. The CDR3 DNA sequence: TGTGCCAGCAGCTATGGGATCGGGACAGGGTTGGAAAAACTGTTTTTT.

The chain has TRBV15 and TRBJ2-5; TRBD2 aligns across 8 bases. The CDR3 runs 16 residues. Germline CDR1 LNHNV, CDR2 YYDKDF (reference sequence). V trimming: 0 bases; J trimming: 4 bases; junction bases outside the gene matches: 7. In DNA form, the CDR3 reads TGTGCCACCAGCAGAGATCCAGCGGGAGTGGGAGAGACCCAGTACTTC. As protein: CATSRDPAGVGETQYF.

CDR3 sequence (DNA): TGTGCCAGCTCCAGCGGCGTCACCCCCTCTAGCACAGATACGCAGTATTTT. Its protein product is CASSSGVTPSSTDTQYF. V is TRBV25-1 and J is TRBJ2-3, with D perhaps TRBD2 (5 bases). The CDR3 has 17 amino acids. V was clipped by 8 bases and J by 0 bases, with 21 bases between them. The germline V gene has CDR1 MGHDK and CDR2 SYGVNS.

This chain joins TRBV5-1 and TRBJ1-4, with D unresolved. The CDR3 extends over 14 amino acids. Germline assignment: CDR1 SGHRS and CDR2 YFSETQ. The V end lost 1 base, the J end lost 8 bases, and 12 bases lay between the germline ends. DNA of the CDR3: TGCGCCAGCAGCTTGACGGGGTCAAGGGAAAAACTGTTTTTT. This translates into CASSLTGSREKLFF.

The genes are TRBV5-1 and TRBJ2-7; 11 bases fit TRBD2. The CDR3 extends over 15 amino acids. Germline-derived CDR1 and CDR2 are SGHRS and YFSETQ. V was pared by 1 base and J by 3 bases, with 3 bases of the junction left unmatched. Here the CDR3 DNA reads TGCGCCAGCAGCTTGACCGGGACTAGCGGCTACGAGCAGTACTTC. Translating gives CASSLTGTSGYEQYF. Full variable domain (outside the CDR3, taken from reference TRBV5-1 and TRBJ2-7): KAGVTQTPRYLIKTRGQQVTLSCSPISGHRSVSWYQQTPGQGLQFLFEYFSETQRNKGNFPGRFSGRQFSNSRSEMNVSTLELGDSALYLCASSLTGTSGYEQYFGPGTRLTVT.